These 25 T cell receptor beta chains were sequenced from one sample in a study of blood T cell repertoires in COVID-19. This table comes from immunoSEQ multiplex PCR, and its TCRdb copy is limited to in-frame clones, with some not included. The sample has under 300,000 clones, approximately 79% seen once; the top ten hold approximately 4.9%. What was sequenced was peripheral blood. The receptor set was obtained from a woman of 80 years or more with active or convalescent COVID-19.

This rearrangement joins TRBV18 to TRBJ1-3; TRBD1 agrees at 10 bases. Germline V gene sequence: CDR1 KGHSH, CDR2 LQKENI. J gave up 2 bases and V 3 bases, and 4 bases lay outside the gene matches. This CDR3 has 16 residues. DNA for the CDR3: TGTGCCAGCTCACCTTCCGGGACAGGGGCTGGAAACACCATATATTTT. It yields the protein CASSPSGTGAGNTIYF. The complete variable domain, with remaining parts taken from reference TRBV18 and TRBJ1-3, reads NAGVMQNPRHLVRRRGQEARLRCSPMKGHSHVYWYRQLPEEGLKFMVYLQKENIIDESGMPKERFSAEFPKEGPSILRIQQVVRGDSAAYFCASSPSGTGAGNTIYFGEGSWLTVV.

The genes are TRBV25-1 and TRBJ2-1, with D maybe TRBD2 (7 bases). Germline values: CDR1 MGHDK, CDR2 SYGVNS. CDR3 length equals 14 residues. Here the CDR3 reads CAETRGGQNNEQFF. The CDR3 DNA reads as TGTGCAGAGACGAGGGGGGGACAAAACAATGAGCAGTTCTTC.

V is TRBV28 and J is TRBJ1-2; 9 bases are a match to TRBD1. Per the germline V gene, CDR1 is MDHEN and CDR2 is SYDVKM. This CDR3 has 16 amino acids. The ends lost 3 bases at V and 1 base at J; junction bases unmatched: 6. The CDR3 reads CASSLAGTGNNYGYTF. CDR3 in DNA: TGTGCCAGCAGTTTGGCCGGGACAGGGAATAACTATGGCTACACCTTC.

V gene TRBV27 combines with J gene TRBJ2-3; 7 bases align to TRBD2. Per germline, CDR1 MNHEY and CDR2 SMNVEV (reference sequence). The CDR3 runs 16 residues. After removal of 6 bases from V and 0 bases from J, the junction contained 9 bases not matched to a gene. Here the CDR3 DNA reads TGTGCCAGCAGGACCCGCGGGACTACTAGCACAGATACGCAGTATTTT. Amino acids: CASRTRGTTSTDTQYF.

The J gene is TRBJ2-1, the V gene TRBV10-2, with TRBD2 matching 10 bases. V dropped 8 bases and J dropped 10; count of bases not matched to a gene: 14. The CDR3 spans 15 residues. CDR1 is WSHSY, CDR2 SAAADI, per germline. The chain's CDR3 is CASLPGVIAGGEQFF. The CDR3 DNA reads TGCGCCAGCCTACCGGGGGTAATAGCGGGGGGCGAGCAGTTCTTC.

The chain is built from TRBV19 and TRBJ1-5; 9 bases match TRBD1. CDR3 length: 16 residues. Unmatched junction bases numbered 8, after V lost 6 bases and J lost 2 bases. Germline V gene lookup returns CDR1 LNHDA and CDR2 SQIVND (reference sequence). CDR3 protein: CASSLQGASGNQPQHF. The CDR3 region has the DNA TGTGCCAGTAGCTTACAGGGGGCGAGTGGCAATCAGCCCCAGCATTTT.

This clone was observed once. At one end, the junction sequence differs from germline, possibly due to a read error. This chain uses TRBV29-1 with TRBJ2-5, with D perhaps TRBD2 (5 bases). CDR3 length: 9 amino acids. The germline V gene has CDR1 SQVTM and CDR2 ANQGSEA. The CDR3 nucleotides are TGCAGCGTTGAAGAGCAGAGGGACTTC. Translating gives CSVEEQRDF. The whole variable domain, filled in from reference TRBV29-1 and TRBJ2-5, reads SAVISQKPSRDICQRGTSLTIQCQVDSQVTMMFWYRQQPGQSLTLIATANQGSEATYESGFVIDKFPISRPNLTFSTLTVSNMSPEDSSIYLCSVEEQRDFGPGTRLLVL.

With regard to this clone: A junction boundary mismatches the germline segment, possibly from a read error. This rearrangement joins TRBV6-5 to TRBJ1-2; a weak D match, TRBD1 (6 bases). This CDR3 contains 12 residues. Germline V lookup: CDR1 MNHEY, CDR2 SVGAGI. In nucleotides, the CDR3 is TGTGCCAGCAGTTACTCGGCGACAGGCCTCCTATTC. This translates into CASSYSATGLLF.

This clone was detected only once. The rearrangement uses TRBV2 and TRBJ2-3; no clear D. Germline V gene data show CDR1 as SNHLY and CDR2 as FYNNEI. CDR3 size: 13 residues. V was cut by 3 bases and J by 2 bases, with 6 bases left in between. The CDR3 reads CASSELPTDTQYF. The CDR3 region has the DNA TGTGCCAGCAGTGAGCTACCCACAGATACGCAGTATTTT. The whole variable domain, remainder taken from reference TRBV2 and TRBJ2-3, is EPEVTQTPSHQVTQMGQEVILRCVPISNHLYFYWYRQILGQKVEFLVSFYNNEISEKSEIFDDQFSVERPDGSNFTLKIRSTKLEDSAMYFCASSELPTDTQYFGPGTRLTVL.

This clone was seen ten or more times. The rearrangement links TRBV9 to TRBJ1-2, with 10 bases that match TRBD1. CDR3 size: 17 residues. Losses at the gene ends were 0 bases for V and 3 bases for J; bases not matched to a gene: 8. Germline V lookup: CDR1 SGDLS, CDR2 YYNGEE. The CDR3, as DNA: TGTGCCAGCAGCGTAGGGGTCCAGACAGGGGGCTACTATGGCTACACCTTC. Protein sequence: CASSVGVQTGGYYGYTF.

This chain connects TRBV11-2 to TRBJ1-1; D gene unclear. Trimming left V 5 bases short and J 5 bases short, with 12 bases between. The CDR3 consists of 13 residues. Germline loops: CDR1 SGHAT, CDR2 FQNNGV. The CDR3 is CASSPVGVTEAFF. In DNA, the CDR3 is TGTGCCAGCAGCCCAGTCGGGGTTACTGAAGCTTTCTTT.

This chain links TRBV27 with TRBJ1-2; 7 positions match TRBD1. The germline gives CDR1 MNHEY, CDR2 SMNVEV (reference sequence). This CDR3 region has 12 residues. Trimming at V came to 6 bases and at J to 4 bases, leaving 2 bases not matched to a gene. In DNA, the CDR3 is TGTGCCAGCAGGGGGACAGTCTATGGCTACACCTTC. Translated, it gives CASRGTVYGYTF.

The DNA for the CDR3 is TGCGCCAGCAGCTCGTCGGGACTAGCGGGAGGGGTTGAGCAGTTCTTC. Translated, it gives CASSSSGLAGGVEQFF. The gene calls are TRBV5-1 and TRBJ2-1, with 16 bases lining up with TRBD2. V dropped 3 bases and J dropped 9; count of bases not matched to a gene: 6. From germline, CDR1 is SGHRS and CDR2 YFSETQ. The CDR3 runs to 16 residues.

V is TRBV29-1 and J is TRBJ1-2; 9 positions agree with TRBD1. The V and J ends lost 4 bases and 3 bases, in that order; junction bases with no gene match: 6. The CDR3 is made up of 14 amino acids. Germline V gives CDR1 SQVTM, CDR2 ANQGSEA. The CDR3 spells CSVGRGQGDYGYTF. DNA for the CDR3: TGCAGCGTTGGTAGGGGACAGGGCGACTATGGCTACACCTTC.

V and J are TRBV21-1 and TRBJ2-3; the table's D call TRBD2 went unverified against the DNA. TRBV21-1 is assigned pseudogene status. The CDR3 covers 15 residues. The CDR3 region is CASSKVIVCTDTQYF. CDR3 coding DNA: TGTGCCAGCAGCAAAGTAATAGTCTGCACAGATACGCAGTATTTT.

V usage is TRBV9 and J usage is TRBJ2-2, with 7 positions matching TRBD2. Germline trimming cut 0 bases from V and 4 bases from J; bases unmatched to any gene: 6. Germline values: CDR1 SGDLS, CDR2 YYNGEE. This CDR3 region has 16 residues. The CDR3 DNA reads as TGTGCCAGCAGCGTAGCGTGGTCGGGGGGCACCGGGGAGCTGTTTTTT. Translation: CASSVAWSGGTGELFF.

The chain links TRBV5-1 to TRBJ1-3, with unresolved D. Trimming removed 4 bases from V and 8 bases from J, with 13 bases in between. Germline values: CDR1 SGHRS, CDR2 YFSETQ. CDR3 length equals 13 residues. The CDR3 sequence is CASSPKGADTIYF. The CDR3 nucleotides are TGCGCCAGCAGCCCTAAGGGAGCAGACACCATATATTTT.

The J gene is TRBJ1-3, the V gene TRBV30; D call uncertain. V dropped 7 bases and J dropped 4 bases, with 8 bases sitting between them. Germline V gene lookup returns CDR1 GTSNPN and CDR2 SVGIG (reference sequence). This CDR3 is 11 amino acids long. The CDR3 DNA reads TGTGCCTCCCTGAGGGGAAACACCATATATTTT. Its protein is CASLRGNTIYF.

This chain joins TRBV30 and TRBJ2-7; perhaps TRBD1 as D (5 bases). Trimming stripped 3 bases from V and 0 bases from J, with 15 bases between. This CDR3 has 15 amino acids. Germline CDR1 is GTSNPN and CDR2 is SVGIG (reference sequence). The chain's CDR3 is CAWRGQGFSSYEQYF. The CDR3 DNA reads TGTGCCTGGAGGGGGCAGGGATTCAGCTCCTACGAGCAGTACTTC.

The V gene is TRBV5-1, the J gene TRBJ2-7, with 7 bases fitting TRBD2. The CDR3 has 17 amino acids. V gave up 3 bases and J gave up 9 bases; unmatched junction bases: 21. In germline, CDR1 is SGHRS, CDR2 YFSETQ. CDR3 loop: CASSWGSGVGGPMVQYF. Written as DNA, the CDR3 is TGCGCCAGCAGCTGGGGAAGTGGCGTGGGAGGGCCAATGGTGCAGTACTTC.

This clone was seen more than once but under ten times. The chain has TRBV18 and TRBJ2-7; 9 bases map to TRBD1. This CDR3 has 15 amino acids. V shed 5 bases, J shed 6 bases, and the junction held 11 bases outside the gene matches. Germline V lookup: CDR1 KGHSH, CDR2 LQKENI. The CDR3 DNA is TGTGCCAGCTCATCACGGGACAGGGTTCTTTCCGAGCAGTACTTC. Translated: CASSSRDRVLSEQYF.

The chain employs TRBV3-1 (or the pseudogene TRBV3-2) and TRBJ2-5; TRBD2 is a possible D gene (6 bases). The CDR3 totals 14 residues. The germline CDR1 and CDR2 sequences are LGHDT and YNNKEL (reference sequence). Trimming removed 6 bases at V and 2 bases at J, with 13 bases between. This CDR3 reads CASRRAGTQETQYF. CDR3 nucleotide sequence: TGTGCCAGCAGACGTGCAGGGACTCAAGAGACCCAGTACTTC.

This chain connects TRBV2 to TRBJ1-4; possibly TRBD1 for D (5 bases). CDR3 size: 15 residues. The V gene lost 2 bases and the J gene lost 4 bases, with 11 bases spanning the gap. Germline V gives CDR1 SNHLY, CDR2 FYNNEI. The CDR3 DNA sequence: TGTGCCAGCAGTGAATCGGGACTTAGTAATGAAAAACTGTTTTTT. Translating gives CASSESGLSNEKLFF.

The chain links TRBV2 to TRBJ2-2; D might be TRBD2 (6 bases). Germline CDR1 reads SNHLY; CDR2 reads FYNNEI. V was pared by 5 bases and J by 6 bases, with 10 bases between. CDR3 length: 13 residues. DNA for the CDR3: TGTGCCAGCAGTTTACTAGCTCCCGGGGAGCTGTTTTTT. Amino acids: CASSLLAPGELFF. Drawing the rest from reference TRBV2 and TRBJ2-2, the complete variable domain is EPEVTQTPSHQVTQMGQEVILRCVPISNHLYFYWYRQILGQKVEFLVSFYNNEISEKSEIFDDQFSVERPDGSNFTLKIRSTKLEDSAMYFCASSLLAPGELFFGEGSRLTVL.

The CDR3 DNA reads as TGTGCCAGCAAAGAGCGGGGGAGTCGAATCCAGTTCTTC. This sequence encodes CASKERGSRIQFF. This chain connects TRBV2 to TRBJ2-1; 8 positions match TRBD2. Germline CDR1 reads SNHLY; CDR2 reads FYNNEI. V gave up 7 bases and J gave up 13 bases; unmatched junction bases: 12. The CDR3 length is 13 residues.